The present T cell receptor (beta chain) was sequenced within a study of CXCR3-negative and CXCR3-positive naive CD8 T cells. Study summary: Summed over all libraries, TRB reads came to approximately 140 million, with about 1.5 +/- 0.3 million per library.

Overall study results and limits: For memory CD8+ cells diversity was much lower, but both naive subsets had comparably high diversity. CXCR3-positive naive cells carried more hydrophobic TRB CDR3s than CXCR3-negative naive cells did.

The TRB libraries of cDNA were built by UMI-labeled 5' RACE. TCRdb reprocessed the 5' RACE reads, keeping one entry per CDR3 protein, no DNA. The table lists over 50,000 distinct CDR3 sequences, with 0.7% to 0.8% in the top ten. Investigators sorted each CD8+ T cell subset in triplicate, taking some 300,000 cells each time. With regard to this clonotype: Its antigen is currently unknown.

This CDR3 is 16 amino acids long. Germline values: CDR1 SGHDN, CDR2 FVKESK. Sequencing was carried out using naive CXCR3+ CD8+ T cells from blood. The subset was: CD45RO-CCR7+CD27+CD95- naive CD8+ T cells expressing CXCR3 (TNR3+). V gene TRBV14 combines with J gene TRBJ2-1; TCRdb returns TRBD2, unconfirmable since there is no DNA. This TCR derives from a human donor in good health. Some clones in this sample may be carry-over from other donors' samples. This CDR3 reads CASSQARGGAYNEQFF.